A selection of T cell receptor beta chains follows, all from one sample in a study of CD8 T cells in Susac syndrome. TCRdb independently ran MiXCR on the immunoSEQ multiplex PCR reads; one entry per CDR3 protein. Counted here are around 130,000 distinct CDR3 sequences, 90% to 95% occurring once; the ten biggest clones make up more than 0.095%. The specimen was CD4+ T cells from PBMCs. The source of these receptors is a human donor in good health. Both conserved end residues are part of each CDR3. The order of the fields is V gene, J gene, D gene, clone size, CDR3 protein, CDR3 DNA. A D gene is named only where the DNA matches it firmly. The size field is filled for only some rows; it gives once, few, many or a size class.

V gene: TRBV2; J gene: TRBJ2-1; D gene: TRBD2; clone size: -; CDR3 protein: CASMWFPGGIFYNEQFF; CDR3 DNA: TGTGCCAGCATGTGGTTTCCGGGAGGGATCTTCTACAATGAGCAGTTCTTC
V gene: TRBV29-1; J gene: TRBJ1-1; D gene: -; clone size: -; CDR3 protein: CSVGLLTERGTEAFF; CDR3 DNA: TGCAGCGTGGGCCTCCTTACAGAGCGGGGCACTGAAGCTTTCTTT
V gene: TRBV6-5; J gene: TRBJ2-7; D gene: TRBD2; clone size: once; CDR3 protein: CASSSGGANSYEQYF; CDR3 DNA: TGTGCCAGCAGCTCCGGGGGGGCCAACTCCTACGAGCAGTACTTC
V gene: TRBV5-6; J gene: TRBJ1-2; D gene: TRBD1; clone size: -; CDR3 protein: CASSFYWRGQSAYTF; CDR3 DNA: TGTGCCAGCAGCTTCTACTGGAGGGGACAGTCGGCCTACACCTTC
V gene: TRBV19; J gene: TRBJ2-5; D gene: TRBD1; clone size: -; CDR3 protein: CASSPDRGAETQYF; CDR3 DNA: TGTGCCAGTAGTCCAGACAGGGGAGCGGAGACCCAGTACTTC
V gene: TRBV18; J gene: TRBJ2-5; D gene: TRBD1; clone size: -; CDR3 protein: CASSSQTGEETQYF; CDR3 DNA: TGTGCCAGCTCATCTCAGACAGGGGAAGAGACCCAGTACTTC
V gene: TRBV28; J gene: TRBJ2-6; D gene: TRBD1; clone size: -; CDR3 protein: CASSLPRTGATPGANVLTF; CDR3 DNA: TGTGCCAGCAGTCTACCCCGGACAGGTGCTACTCCTGGGGCCAACGTCCTGACTTTC
V gene: TRBV12-3/TRBV12-4; J gene: TRBJ2-7; D gene: TRBD2; clone size: -; CDR3 protein: CASSLRREGHEQYF; CDR3 DNA: TGTGCCAGCAGTTTAAGGCGGGAGGGCCACGAGCAGTACTTC
V gene: TRBV10-3; J gene: TRBJ1-1; D gene: TRBD1; clone size: -; CDR3 protein: CAISERGQYTEAFF; CDR3 DNA: TGTGCCATCAGTGAGAGGGGACAGTACACTGAAGCTTTCTTT
V gene: TRBV7-2; J gene: TRBJ2-1; D gene: TRBD2; clone size: -; CDR3 protein: CASSPVGLAGGNEQFF; CDR3 DNA: TGTGCCAGCAGCCCGGTAGGGCTAGCGGGAGGCAATGAGCAGTTCTTC
V gene: TRBV15; J gene: TRBJ2-5; D gene: -; clone size: -; CDR3 protein: CATSRFEETQYF; CDR3 DNA: TGTGCCACCAGCAGGTTCGAAGAGACCCAGTACTTC
V gene: TRBV4-1; J gene: TRBJ2-3; D gene: -; clone size: -; CDR3 protein: CASSPPGPTDTQYF; CDR3 DNA: TGCGCCAGCAGCCCACCCGGACCCACAGATACGCAGTATTTT
V gene: TRBV25-1; J gene: TRBJ2-3; D gene: -; clone size: -; CDR3 protein: CASSESYTDTQYF; CDR3 DNA: TGTGCCAGCAGTGAATCCTACACAGATACGCAGTATTTT
V gene: TRBV12-3/TRBV12-4; J gene: TRBJ2-5; D gene: -; clone size: -; CDR3 protein: CASSRRTQETQYF; CDR3 DNA: TGTGCCAGCAGCCGCAGGACACAAGAGACCCAGTACTTC
V gene: TRBV19; J gene: TRBJ1-5; D gene: TRBD1; clone size: -; CDR3 protein: CASSFSDRGLQPQHF; CDR3 DNA: TGTGCCAGTAGTTTTTCGGACAGGGGGCTTCAGCCCCAGCATTTT
V gene: TRBV29-1; J gene: TRBJ1-2; D gene: TRBD1; clone size: -; CDR3 protein: CSAGTALVGGYTF; CDR3 DNA: TGCAGCGCTGGGACAGCCCTAGTGGGTGGCTACACCTTC
V gene: TRBV7-2; J gene: TRBJ2-7; D gene: TRBD2; clone size: -; CDR3 protein: CASSWQPGLVFEQYF; CDR3 DNA: TGTGCCAGCAGCTGGCAACCGGGACTAGTCTTCGAGCAGTACTTC
V gene: TRBV11-2; J gene: TRBJ2-6; D gene: TRBD1; clone size: -; CDR3 protein: CASSFRTGAGANVLTF; CDR3 DNA: TGTGCCAGCAGCTTCAGGACAGGGGCCGGGGCCAACGTCCTGACTTTC
V gene: TRBV12-3/TRBV12-4; J gene: TRBJ2-1; D gene: TRBD1; clone size: -; CDR3 protein: CASSLRGRDRNEQFF; CDR3 DNA: TGTGCCAGCAGTCTGAGGGGCAGGGACAGGAATGAGCAGTTCTTC
V gene: TRBV7-2; J gene: TRBJ2-1; D gene: -; clone size: once; CDR3 protein: CASRRQGGWYNEQFF; CDR3 DNA: TGTGCCAGCAGACGACAGGGAGGGTGGTACAATGAGCAGTTCTTC
V gene: TRBV20-1; J gene: TRBJ2-1; D gene: -; clone size: -; CDR3 protein: CSARDPSYPSSYNEQFF; CDR3 DNA: TGCAGTGCTAGAGATCCAAGCTACCCGAGCTCCTACAATGAGCAGTTCTTC
V gene: TRBV28; J gene: TRBJ1-1; D gene: -; clone size: few; CDR3 protein: CASSRRGNTEAFF; CDR3 DNA: TGTGCCAGCAGCCGCCGGGGTAACACTGAAGCTTTCTTT
V gene: TRBV12-5; J gene: TRBJ2-1; D gene: -; clone size: -; CDR3 protein: CASGLYSVGEQFF; CDR3 DNA: TGTGCTAGTGGTTTGTACAGCGTCGGTGAGCAGTTCTTC
V gene: TRBV7-9; J gene: TRBJ1-5; D gene: -; clone size: once; CDR3 protein: CALHALYSNQPQHF; CDR3 DNA: TGTGCCCTTCACGCACTCTATAGCAATCAGCCCCAGCATTTT
V gene: TRBV3-1; J gene: TRBJ2-5; D gene: TRBD2; clone size: once; CDR3 protein: CASSQDLAGGLETQYF; CDR3 DNA: TGTGCCAGCAGCCAAGATCTAGCGGGAGGACTGGAGACCCAGTACTTC
V gene: TRBV6-5; J gene: TRBJ2-5; D gene: TRBD2; clone size: -; CDR3 protein: CASSSSTLAGRATQYF; CDR3 DNA: TGTGCCAGCAGTTCATCCACTCTAGCGGGGCGAGCCACCCAGTACTTC
V gene: TRBV12-3/TRBV12-4; J gene: TRBJ1-5; D gene: TRBD1; clone size: -; CDR3 protein: CASSSRDRGAGQPQHF; CDR3 DNA: TGTGCCAGCAGTTCCCGGGACAGGGGAGCCGGTCAGCCCCAGCATTTT
V gene: TRBV10-3; J gene: TRBJ2-7; D gene: -; clone size: -; CDR3 protein: CAISVHYEQYF; CDR3 DNA: TGTGCCATCAGTGTACACTACGAGCAGTACTTC
V gene: TRBV20-1; J gene: TRBJ2-1; D gene: -; clone size: -; CDR3 protein: CSAPRLVFNEQFF; CDR3 DNA: TGCAGTGCTCCAAGACTAGTTTTCAATGAGCAGTTCTTC
V gene: TRBV29-1; J gene: TRBJ1-2; D gene: -; clone size: -; CDR3 protein: CTTNKGNYGYTF; CDR3 DNA: TGCACCACCAACAAGGGGAACTATGGCTACACCTTC
V gene: TRBV30; J gene: TRBJ2-5; D gene: -; clone size: -; CDR3 protein: CAWRPPGPQETQYF; CDR3 DNA: TGTGCCTGGAGACCTCCGGGACCCCAAGAGACCCAGTACTTC
V gene: TRBV20-1; J gene: TRBJ2-5; D gene: TRBD2; clone size: once; CDR3 protein: CSASRLAGGETQYF; CDR3 DNA: TGCAGTGCTTCTCGGCTAGCGGGTGGGGAGACCCAGTACTTC
V gene: TRBV6-1; J gene: TRBJ2-7; D gene: TRBD2; clone size: -; CDR3 protein: CASSRAGGTSGYYEQYF; CDR3 DNA: TGTGCCAGCAGCCGGGCCGGAGGGACTAGCGGTTACTACGAGCAGTACTTC
V gene: TRBV6-5; J gene: TRBJ1-2; D gene: -; clone size: -; CDR3 protein: CASSSRVRANTNYGYTF; CDR3 DNA: TGTGCCAGCAGCTCTCGGGTCCGGGCAAATACTAACTATGGCTACACCTTC
V gene: TRBV5-6; J gene: TRBJ2-1; D gene: -; clone size: -; CDR3 protein: CASSWSSHEQFF; CDR3 DNA: TGTGCCAGCAGCTGGTCCAGCCATGAGCAGTTCTTC
V gene: TRBV2; J gene: TRBJ2-7; D gene: -; clone size: -; CDR3 protein: CASSGGLGTYEQYF; CDR3 DNA: TGTGCCAGCAGTGGGGGACTCGGCACCTACGAGCAGTACTTC
V gene: TRBV28; J gene: TRBJ2-1; D gene: -; clone size: -; CDR3 protein: CASSGLSGTYYNEQFF; CDR3 DNA: TGTGCCAGCAGTGGGCTATCCGGGACTTACTACAATGAGCAGTTCTTC
V gene: TRBV27; J gene: TRBJ2-1; D gene: -; clone size: -; CDR3 protein: CARDGNNEQFF; CDR3 DNA: TGTGCCAGGGACGGTAACAATGAGCAGTTCTTC
V gene: TRBV29-1; J gene: TRBJ2-7; D gene: -; clone size: -; CDR3 protein: CSGAGLENEQYF; CDR3 DNA: TGCAGCGGAGCGGGCCTCGAAAACGAGCAGTACTTC
V gene: TRBV29-1; J gene: TRBJ2-1; D gene: TRBD1; clone size: -; CDR3 protein: CSVDPGQGRNEQFF; CDR3 DNA: TGCAGCGTTGATCCGGGACAGGGTAGGAATGAGCAGTTCTTC
V gene: TRBV12-3/TRBV12-4; J gene: TRBJ2-1; D gene: TRBD2; clone size: once; CDR3 protein: CASSFGGLAVDEQFF; CDR3 DNA: TGTGCCAGCAGTTTCGGGGGACTAGCGGTAGATGAGCAGTTCTTC
V gene: TRBV5-6; J gene: TRBJ2-7; D gene: -; clone size: -; CDR3 protein: CASSFLRDGAYEQYF; CDR3 DNA: TGTGCCAGCAGCTTCCTCCGGGACGGGGCCTACGAGCAGTACTTC
V gene: TRBV5-1; J gene: TRBJ2-7; D gene: TRBD2; clone size: -; CDR3 protein: CASSIQEREKGYEQYF; CDR3 DNA: TGCGCCAGCAGTATTCAAGAGCGGGAGAAGGGATACGAGCAGTACTTC
V gene: TRBV7-9; J gene: TRBJ2-5; D gene: -; clone size: -; CDR3 protein: CASSLLAGLGRETQYF; CDR3 DNA: TGTGCCAGCAGCTTATTAGCTGGGCTTGGAAGAGAGACCCAGTACTTC
V gene: TRBV7-2; J gene: TRBJ2-7; D gene: TRBD2; clone size: -; CDR3 protein: CASSRTSGNYEQYF; CDR3 DNA: TGTGCCAGCAGCCGGACTAGCGGAAACTACGAGCAGTACTTC
V gene: TRBV7-2; J gene: TRBJ2-7; D gene: TRBD1; clone size: -; CDR3 protein: CASSLAPGQSDHEQYF; CDR3 DNA: TGTGCCAGCAGCTTGGCTCCGGGACAGAGCGACCACGAGCAGTACTTC
V gene: TRBV29-1; J gene: TRBJ2-2; D gene: -; clone size: -; CDR3 protein: CSVEGTGELFF; CDR3 DNA: TGCAGCGTTGAGGGTACCGGGGAGCTGTTTTTT
V gene: TRBV3-1; J gene: TRBJ2-7; D gene: -; clone size: -; CDR3 protein: CASSPGWKTYEQYF; CDR3 DNA: TGTGCCAGCAGCCCAGGGTGGAAGACCTACGAGCAGTACTTC
V gene: TRBV27; J gene: TRBJ2-3; D gene: -; clone size: -; CDR3 protein: CASSLYRPDHTQYF; CDR3 DNA: TGTGCCAGCAGTTTATACCGACCAGACCATACGCAGTATTTT
V gene: TRBV7-9; J gene: TRBJ2-3; D gene: TRBD1; clone size: -; CDR3 protein: CASSSGQGDTQYF; CDR3 DNA: TGTGCCAGCAGCTCCGGACAGGGGGATACGCAGTATTTT
V gene: TRBV5-1; J gene: TRBJ2-7; D gene: TRBD1; clone size: -; CDR3 protein: CASSGQGGAYEQYF; CDR3 DNA: TGCGCCAGCAGCGGACAGGGGGGCGCCTACGAGCAGTACTTC
V gene: TRBV7-9; J gene: TRBJ1-2; D gene: -; clone size: -; CDR3 protein: CASSLGNRMGYTF; CDR3 DNA: TGTGCCAGCAGCTTAGGGAACCGTATGGGCTACACCTTC
V gene: TRBV7-9; J gene: TRBJ2-7; D gene: -; clone size: -; CDR3 protein: CASSLRLGTSYEQYF; CDR3 DNA: TGTGCCAGCAGCTTACGGTTAGGGACCTCCTACGAGCAGTACTTC
V gene: TRBV28; J gene: TRBJ2-5; D gene: -; clone size: -; CDR3 protein: CAGSAGPQETQYF; CDR3 DNA: TGTGCCGGATCGGCGGGCCCCCAAGAGACCCAGTACTTC